These 10 T cell receptor beta chains were sequenced from one sample in a study of blood T cell repertoires in COVID-19. TCRdb keeps only in-frame clones here, not all; method: immunoSEQ multiplex PCR. The profile shows around 85,000 clones, roughly 89% of them singletons. Source material: peripheral blood. All receptors derive from an elderly woman with active or convalescent COVID-19.

This clone was counted once. V gene TRBV28 combines with J gene TRBJ2-5, with a weak D call TRBD2 (6 bases). This CDR3 is built from 13 residues. The germline CDR1 and CDR2 sequences are MDHEN and SYDVKM. V lost 6 bases to trimming and J lost 3 bases, with 11 bases between them. The CDR3 here is CASSPPGEETQYF. The CDR3 DNA sequence: TGTGCCAGCAGCCCCCCGGGAGAAGAGACCCAGTACTTC.

The chain is built from TRBV15 and TRBJ2-7; TRBD1 agrees at 7 bases. CDR1 is LNHNV and CDR2 is YYDKDF in the germline V gene (reference sequence). V gave up 6 bases and J gave up 3 bases; unmatched junction bases: 5. This CDR3 region has 13 residues. Written as DNA, the CDR3 is TGTGCCACCAGTGGGGACAGAATCTACGAGCAGTACTTC. It translates to CATSGDRIYEQYF.

The rearrangement uses TRBV5-4 and TRBJ2-5; 12 positions match TRBD2. The CDR3 consists of 16 residues. J lost 5 bases, V lost 0 bases, and 5 bases had no gene match. The germline gives CDR1 SGHNT, CDR2 YYREEE (reference sequence). The CDR3 loop reads CASSLASGRAQETQYF. The CDR3 coding sequence is TGTGCCAGCAGCTTGGCTAGCGGGAGGGCCCAGGAGACCCAGTACTTC.

This chain uses TRBV25-1 with TRBJ2-1, with TRBD2 identical over 14 bases. CDR1 and CDR2 from the germline V gene are MGHDK and SYGVNS. This CDR3 is built from 16 residues. The trim removed 3 bases at V and 2 bases at J, leaving 0 bases unmatched. Here the CDR3 DNA reads TGTGCCAGCAGTGAGACTAGCGGGAGGGCCTACAATGAGCAGTTCTTC. This sequence encodes CASSETSGRAYNEQFF.

This chain connects TRBV18 to TRBJ1-5; D is undetermined. The CDR3 spans 14 residues. The germline V gene encodes CDR1 KGHSH and CDR2 LQKENI. Between the trimmed V and J ends, which lost 2 bases and 7 bases, there was a span of 12 bases. The CDR3 DNA follows: TGTGCCAGCTCACCATCCGCTGATCGGCAGCCCCAGCATTTT. This codes for CASSPSADRQPQHF.

The rearrangement joins TRBV2 to TRBJ1-3, with D possibly being TRBD1 (6 bases). Trimming shortened V by 8 bases and J by 4 bases, and 18 bases separated the two germline ends. CDR3 length: 15 amino acids. CDR1 and CDR2 from the germline V gene are SNHLY and FYNNEI. The CDR3 is CASGRGDNSGNTIYF. CDR3 coding DNA: TGTGCCAGCGGCCGAGGGGACAACTCCGGAAACACCATATATTTT.

The J gene is TRBJ2-4, the V gene TRBV5-4; a weak D match, TRBD1 (5 bases). CDR1 SGHNT and CDR2 YYREEE come from the germline V gene (reference sequence). V lost 4 bases and J lost 2, with 10 bases in between. The CDR3 covers 14 residues. CDR3 sequence (DNA): TGTGCCAGCAGCAAGACAGAATCCAAAAACATTCAGTACTTC. Amino acid sequence: CASSKTESKNIQYF.

This chain uses TRBV2 with TRBJ2-1, with TRBD2 identical over 10 bases. Germline-derived CDR1 and CDR2 are SNHLY and FYNNEI. V shed 5 bases, J shed 6 bases, and the junction held 4 bases outside the gene matches. The CDR3 covers 14 residues. CDR3 nucleotides: TGTGCCAGCAGTTCGGGACTAGCGACCAATGAGCAGTTCTTC. Translation gives CASSSGLATNEQFF. Filled out from reference TRBV2 and TRBJ2-1, the complete variable domain reads EPEVTQTPSHQVTQMGQEVILRCVPISNHLYFYWYRQILGQKVEFLVSFYNNEISEKSEIFDDQFSVERPDGSNFTLKIRSTKLEDSAMYFCASSSGLATNEQFFGPGTRLTVL.

The rearrangement joins TRBV5-1 to TRBJ2-2; 9 bases fit TRBD2. Per germline, CDR1 SGHRS and CDR2 YFSETQ. The CDR3 covers 15 residues. V shed 4 bases and J 5 bases; nucleotides not matched to a gene: 6. The CDR3 loop is CASSEGSGRTGELFF. In nucleotides, the CDR3 is TGCGCCAGCAGCGAGGGTAGCGGGAGAACCGGGGAGCTGTTTTTT.

The rearrangement joins TRBV27 to TRBJ2-2; D gene uncertain. Germline CDR1 and CDR2: MNHEY and SMNVEV (reference sequence). CDR3 length: 11 residues. V was trimmed by 5 bases and J by 4 bases, leaving 2 bases between them. CDR3 region: CASSRTGELFF. The CDR3 DNA reads as TGTGCCAGCAGTCGCACCGGGGAGCTGTTTTTT.